Below, 20 T cell receptor beta chains from the same sample are listed, as sequenced in a study of blood T cell repertoires in COVID-19. Some clones are missing from TCRdb's copy, which holds only in-frame ones; the method was immunoSEQ multiplex PCR. The top ten clones hold about a tenth of a sample with roughly 36,000 clones, around 86% of them seen once. The specimen was peripheral blood. These receptors were obtained from a man older than 75 with active COVID-19.

The chain joins TRBV11-2 to TRBJ1-6, with D perhaps TRBD1 (5 bases). Germline V gives CDR1 SGHAT, CDR2 FQNNGV. V was shortened by 0 bases and J by 9 bases, with 15 bases between the two germline ends. The CDR3 extends over 16 amino acids. CDR3 region: CASSLEYRIGGSPLHF. DNA of the CDR3: TGTGCCAGCAGCTTAGAGTACAGGATCGGGGGTTCACCCCTCCACTTT.

CDR3 sequence reads: CASRTGGNEKLFF. DNA of the CDR3: TGTGCCAGCCGCACAGGGGGCAACGAAAAACTGTTTTTT. V usage is TRBV27 and J usage is TRBJ1-4; 9 bases are a match to TRBD1. Looked up from germline, CDR1 is MNHEY and CDR2 is SMNVEV (reference sequence). The length of the CDR3 is 13 residues. V lost 8 bases, J lost 8 bases, and 6 bases stayed unmatched.

V gene TRBV7-9 combines with J gene TRBJ1-1, with 7 bases fitting TRBD1. This CDR3 spans 15 amino acids. Losses at the gene ends were 5 bases for V and 0 bases for J; bases not matched to a gene: 6. Germline CDR1 and CDR2: SEHNR and FQNEAQ (reference sequence). CDR3 sequence (DNA): TGTGCCAGCAGCGCCAAGGGACAGATGAACACTGAAGCTTTCTTT. Translated, it gives CASSAKGQMNTEAFF. The variable domain in full, completed from reference TRBV7-9 and TRBJ1-1, reads DTGVSQNPRHKITKRGQNVTFRCDPISEHNRLYWYRQTLGQGPEFLTYFQNEAQLEKSRLLSDRFSAERPKGSFSTLEIQRTEQGDSAMYLCASSAKGQMNTEAFFGQGTRLTVV.

This chain uses TRBV3-1 (or the pseudogene TRBV3-2) with TRBJ2-2, with D maybe TRBD2 (6 bases). V was shortened by 7 bases and J by 6 bases, with 18 bases between the two germline ends. Germline assignment: CDR1 LGHDT and CDR2 YNNKEL (reference sequence). This CDR3 spans 15 amino acids. The CDR3 bases are TGTGCCAGCACCCTGGGGGGTTCGGGGGCCGGGGAGCTGTTTTTT. Amino acids: CASTLGGSGAGELFF.

This chain connects TRBV5-4 to TRBJ2-1; 12 bases match TRBD2. The CDR3 has 17 amino acids. Germline V CDR1 and CDR2: SGHNT, YYREEE (reference sequence). Unmatched junction bases numbered 5, after V lost 4 bases and J lost 0 bases. The CDR3 sequence: CASSHSLAGGSYNEQFF. DNA for the CDR3: TGTGCCAGCAGCCACTCACTAGCGGGAGGCTCCTACAATGAGCAGTTCTTC.

This chain uses TRBV5-5 with TRBJ2-7; 8 bases map to TRBD2. Trimming removed 1 base from V and 0 bases from J; junction bases left unmatched: 3. CDR3 length: 15 amino acids. The V gene's germline CDR1 is SGHKS and CDR2 YYEKEE (reference sequence). CDR3 coding DNA: TGTGCCAGCAGCTTGTATAGCGGGACCTCCTACGAGCAGTACTTC. It encodes CASSLYSGTSYEQYF.

The rearrangement links TRBV4-1 to TRBJ2-1; TRBD2 matches 9 bases. Germline V lookup: CDR1 MGHRA, CDR2 YSYEKL. CDR3 length: 16 amino acids. V lost 6 bases to trimming and J lost 0 bases; unmatched junction nucleotides: 6. This CDR3 is CASRNLAGSSYNEQFF. The CDR3 coding sequence is TGCGCCAGCAGGAACCTAGCGGGGAGCTCCTACAATGAGCAGTTCTTC.

This clone was detected only once. The chain uses TRBV2 and TRBJ2-7; TRBD2 agrees at 10 bases. This CDR3 has 14 amino acids. The V gene end was trimmed by 7 bases and the J gene end by 0 bases; junction bases not matched to a gene: 3. CDR1 is SNHLY and CDR2 is FYNNEI in the germline V gene. The CDR3 region has the DNA TGTGCCAGCACCGAGCGGGAGGGCTCCTACGAGCAGTACTTC. This codes for CASTEREGSYEQYF.

The rearrangement links TRBV27 to TRBJ2-1; maybe TRBD2 (6 bases). Germline CDR1 is MNHEY and CDR2 is SMNVEV (reference sequence). The CDR3 has 15 residues. With 5 bases removed from V and 9 bases from J, the gap between germline ends came to 20 bases. The CDR3 DNA is TGTGCCAGCAGTCGATTTAGCGGACGAACGGCTGAGCAGTTCTTC. This gives the protein CASSRFSGRTAEQFF.

The rearrangement links TRBV27 to TRBJ2-7; the match to TRBD2 covers 7 bases. CDR1 and CDR2 from the germline V gene are MNHEY and SMNVEV (reference sequence). This CDR3 comprises 17 residues. The ends lost 2 bases at V and 1 base at J; junction bases unmatched: 11. Here the CDR3 DNA reads TGTGCCAGCAGTTTAAAAGTTTCGCTAGCGGATTCCTACGAGCAGTACTTC. Its protein is CASSLKVSLADSYEQYF.

The V and J genes are TRBV5-5 and TRBJ2-1; D not resolved. V was clipped by 1 base and J by 3 bases, with 11 bases between them. This CDR3 has 15 amino acids. From germline, CDR1 is SGHKS and CDR2 YYEKEE (reference sequence). For the CDR3, the DNA is TGTGCCAGCAGCTTGACAGCAATGTACTACAATGAGCAGTTCTTC. Protein product: CASSLTAMYYNEQFF.

The rearrangement links TRBV29-1 to TRBJ1-4, with 7 nucleotides matching TRBD1. CDR3 length: 13 residues. J gave up 8 bases and V 4 bases, and 7 bases lay outside the gene matches. Germline V gene sequence: CDR1 SQVTM, CDR2 ANQGSEA. Here the CDR3 reads CSVARDSGEKLFF. The CDR3 coding sequence is TGCAGCGTTGCGCGGGACAGTGGAGAAAAACTGTTTTTT.

CDR3 sequence reads: CASSLSNGPDTQYF. In DNA, the CDR3 is TGTGCCAGCAGCTTATCTAACGGTCCAGATACGCAGTATTTT. The gene calls are TRBV7-2 and TRBJ2-3; D not resolved. The CDR3 runs 14 residues. Trimming pared 2 bases from V and 4 bases from J, leaving 10 bases between. The germline V gene encodes CDR1 SGHTA and CDR2 FQGNSA.

J is TRBJ2-3 and V is TRBV10-3; 9 nucleotides line up with TRBD2. The CDR3 length is 15 residues. Germline V lookup: CDR1 ENHRY, CDR2 SYGVKD. V lost 7 bases to trimming and J lost 2 bases; unmatched junction nucleotides: 7. CDR3 loop: CAITQTSGPTDTQYF. The CDR3 coding sequence is TGTGCCATCACTCAGACTAGCGGCCCCACAGATACGCAGTATTTT.

The chain employs TRBV10-2 and TRBJ2-7, with a tentative D call TRBD1 (6 bases). Germline V lookup: CDR1 WSHSY, CDR2 SAAADI. The CDR3 is made up of 14 amino acids. V was cut by 4 bases and J by 2 bases, with 12 bases left in between. In DNA form, the CDR3 reads TGCGCCAGCAGTGGTGGACAGACAACCTACGAGCAGTACTTC. Translated: CASSGGQTTYEQYF.

The V call is TRBV11-3, the J call TRBJ1-2; D ambiguous. The CDR3 is made up of 13 amino acids. V gave up 2 bases and J gave up 4 bases, with 8 bases separating them. Germline V lookup: CDR1 SGHNT, CDR2 YENEEA. The CDR3 region is CASSLSGGYGYTF. The CDR3 nucleotides are TGTGCCAGCAGCTTATCAGGAGGCTATGGCTACACCTTC.

The chain combines TRBV6-2 or TRBV6-3 with TRBJ2-4, with D perhaps matching TRBD1 (6 bases). The CDR3 sequence is 14 residues long. Trimming stripped 5 bases from V and 9 bases from J, with 17 bases between. CDR1 is MNHEY, CDR2 SVGEGT, per germline. The CDR3 protein is CASSPRDNTIIQYF. The CDR3 DNA sequence: TGTGCCAGCAGTCCACGGGACAACACCATCATTCAGTACTTC.

Regarding this clone: One end of the junction varies from germline; a read error may be responsible. V usage is TRBV7-9 and J usage is TRBJ2-7; 8 bases match TRBD1. Germline V lookup: CDR1 SEHNR, CDR2 FQNEAQ (reference sequence). CDR3 length: 12 amino acids. The CDR3 loop is CASSLRTGPPTF. The CDR3 region has the DNA TGTGCCAGCAGCCTCCGGACAGGGCCTCCTACTTTC.

This clone was seen more than once but under ten times. The chain carries TRBV27 and TRBJ2-1; possibly TRBD1 for D (6 bases). Germline loops: CDR1 MNHEY, CDR2 SMNVEV (reference sequence). Trimming shortened V by 4 bases and J by 13 bases, and 17 bases separated the two germline ends. This CDR3 spans 13 amino acids. The CDR3 DNA follows: TGTGCCAGCAGTTGGACAGACGACACCAGTCAGTTCTTC. Encoded protein: CASSWTDDTSQFF.

V usage is TRBV5-1 and J usage is TRBJ2-3, with D possibly matching TRBD2 (6 bases). CDR1 is SGHRS, CDR2 YFSETQ, per germline. Trimming pared 3 bases from V and 1 base from J, leaving 9 bases between. The CDR3 sequence is 14 residues long. Written as DNA, the CDR3 is TGCGCCAGCAGCTATAGCGGAGGCACAGATACGCAGTATTTT. Residues: CASSYSGGTDTQYF.